This TCR beta chain was profiled in a study of cytotoxic CD8 clonotypes in ibrutinib-treated CLL. For TCR beta libraries, roughly 2.2 micrograms of genomic DNA were obtained from cryopreserved PBMCs. The length of the CDR3 is 14 residues. The J segment lost 3 bases and the V segment lost 3 bases, leaving 2 bases of the junction unmatched. Per the germline V gene, CDR1 is SGHKS and CDR2 is YYEKEE (reference sequence). Repertoires were generated with immunoSEQ multiplex PCR, while TCRdb's copy carries only in-frame clones and drops some. Of approximately 350,000 clones listed, 67% are singletons. This sample comprised PBMCs, obtained after 36 months of ibrutinib treatment. The receptor's source is a human donor with chronic lymphocytic leukemia. V gene TRBV5-5 combines with J gene TRBJ2-3; 9 bases agree with TRBD2. Written as DNA, the CDR3 is TGTGCCAGCAGCTCGGGACTAGCTACAGATACGCAGTATTTT. It codes for CASSSGLATDTQYF.